A single sample gave rise to the 28 T cell receptor beta chains below, sequenced in a study of OX40 agonist ivuxolimab in advanced cancers. Assay: immunoSEQ multiplex PCR; the TCRdb copy retains only in-frame clones and omits some. The table has 40,000 to 45,000 clones, 70% to 90% seen once. The sample in question was CD4+ or CD8+ T cells sorted from blood, obtained in a trial of the OX40 agonist ivuxolimab. These TCRs come from an adult with an advanced solid tumor such as melanoma, head and neck, liver or kidney cancer.

V usage is TRBV7-8 and J usage is TRBJ2-1; 9 bases map to TRBD1. Germline lookup yields CDR1 SGHVS and CDR2 FQNEAQ. V shed 5 bases and J 7 bases; nucleotides not matched to a gene: 9. This CDR3 contains 15 residues. For the CDR3, the DNA is TGTGCCAGCAGCCCTTTCGGGACAGGGTCAAATGAGCAGTTCTTC. It yields the protein CASSPFGTGSNEQFF.

The rearrangement joins TRBV6-5 to TRBJ2-4, with D uncertain. Trimming removed 6 bases from V and 3 bases from J, with 9 bases in between. Germline CDR1 is MNHEY and CDR2 is SVGAGI. The CDR3 runs to 13 residues. CDR3 DNA sequence: TGTGCCAGCAGCCCGGAGCTCAAAAACATTCAGTACTTC. This translates into CASSPELKNIQYF.

This chain connects TRBV18 to TRBJ1-5; possible D gene TRBD1, 5 bases. The CDR3 loop spans 15 amino acids. Germline CDR1 KGHSH, CDR2 LQKENI. Trimming removed 2 bases at V and 2 bases at J, with 10 bases between. CDR3 protein: CASSPGVGGNQPQHF. The CDR3 DNA reads TGTGCCAGCTCACCAGGGGTAGGGGGCAATCAGCCCCAGCATTTT.

The chain combines TRBV18 with TRBJ2-7; D possibly corresponds to TRBD1 (6 bases). The V gene's germline CDR1 is KGHSH and CDR2 LQKENI. The CDR3 consists of 13 residues. With 1 base removed from V and 3 bases from J, the gap between germline ends came to 7 bases. The CDR3 is CASSPLRGYEQYF. In DNA, the CDR3 is TGTGCCAGCTCACCACTCAGGGGCTACGAGCAGTACTTC.

The V call is TRBV6-5, the J call TRBJ2-7, with D perhaps matching TRBD1 (5 bases). This CDR3 has 13 amino acids. The germline CDR1 and CDR2 sequences are MNHEY and SVGAGI. Trimming shortened V by 7 bases and J by 0 bases, and 10 bases separated the two germline ends. The CDR3 sequence is CASKAGNSYEQYF. The DNA of the CDR3 is TGTGCCAGCAAGGCAGGGAACTCCTACGAGCAGTACTTC.

This clone has just one count. The rearrangement joins TRBV9 to TRBJ2-7; D uncertain. CDR1 SGDLS and CDR2 YYNGEE come from the germline V gene. The CDR3 extends over 11 amino acids. The germline V and J ends were trimmed by 6 bases and 3 bases, with 7 bases remaining between them. The CDR3 DNA sequence: TGTGCCAGCATTGCGATCTACGAGCAGTACTTC. This encodes CASIAIYEQYF.

The CDR3 DNA reads TGTGCCAGCAGCCAACGCGGGGGTTCCACCGGGGAGCTGTTTTTT. It is translated as CASSQRGGSTGELFF. The rearrangement links TRBV2 to TRBJ2-2; TRBD2 matches at 7 bases. The CDR3 contains 15 residues. V was clipped by 6 bases and J by 4 bases; unmatched bases: 8. CDR1 is SNHLY, CDR2 FYNNEI, per germline.

The chain has TRBV9 and TRBJ1-3; D not certain. Trimming shortened V by 0 bases and J by 0 bases, and 13 bases separated the two germline ends. Germline CDR1 is SGDLS and CDR2 is YYNGEE. There are 17 residues in the CDR3. CDR3 in amino acids: CASSVDPKPNSGNTIYF. The CDR3 nucleotides are TGTGCCAGCAGCGTAGATCCTAAGCCGAACTCTGGAAACACCATATATTTT.

This chain connects TRBV15 to TRBJ2-1, with D possibly TRBD2 on 6 matching bases. Trimming left V 3 bases short and J 4 bases short, with 19 bases between. CDR3 length equals 17 residues. Germline V gives CDR1 LNHNV, CDR2 YYDKDF (reference sequence). The CDR3 nucleotides are TGTGCCACCAGCAGGCCCTCTCAGTGGGACTTTTACAATGAGCAGTTCTTC. It specifies CATSRPSQWDFYNEQFF.

The chain has TRBV2 and TRBJ2-1, with 11 nucleotides matching TRBD2. Germline CDR1 is SNHLY and CDR2 is FYNNEI. The CDR3 is 13 residues long. V lost 7 bases, J lost 8 bases, and 4 bases stayed unmatched. The CDR3 sequence is CASIPLAGDEQFF. The CDR3, as DNA: TGTGCCAGCATTCCACTAGCGGGAGATGAGCAGTTCTTC. The whole variable domain, remainder taken from reference TRBV2 and TRBJ2-1, is EPEVTQTPSHQVTQMGQEVILRCVPISNHLYFYWYRQILGQKVEFLVSFYNNEISEKSEIFDDQFSVERPDGSNFTLKIRSTKLEDSAMYFCASIPLAGDEQFFGPGTRLTVL.

The chain couples TRBV11-2 to TRBJ2-5; weak D call: TRBD2 (6 bases). Germline CDR1 is SGHAT and CDR2 is FQNNGV. This CDR3 has 13 amino acids. V gave up 4 bases and J gave up 4 bases, with 10 bases separating them. The CDR3 protein is CASSSWGGETQYF. As DNA, the CDR3 is TGTGCCAGCAGCTCATGGGGAGGAGAGACCCAGTACTTC.

The chain carries TRBV7-9 and TRBJ1-3; TRBD1 agrees at 11 bases. Trimming at V came to 5 bases and at J to 1 base, leaving 4 bases not matched to a gene. The CDR3 is 16 amino acids. Germline values: CDR1 SEHNR, CDR2 FQNEAQ (reference sequence). The CDR3 is CASSADRGLSGNTIYF. The CDR3 DNA reads TGTGCCAGCAGCGCGGACAGGGGGCTTTCTGGAAACACCATATATTTT.

The chain employs TRBV7-9 and TRBJ2-7; 8 nucleotides match TRBD2. The V and J ends lost 6 bases and 3 bases, in that order; junction bases with no gene match: 13. This CDR3 comprises 16 residues. Per germline, CDR1 SEHNR and CDR2 FQNEAQ (reference sequence). CDR3 in DNA: TGTGCCAGCAGTCACCCTGGCGGGGGGTTTGACTACGAGCAGTACTTC. This translates into CASSHPGGGFDYEQYF.

A single count supports this clone. The rearrangement uses TRBV7-9 and TRBJ2-3; no definite D call. Looked up from germline, CDR1 is SEHNR and CDR2 is FQNEAQ (reference sequence). V was cut by 1 base and J by 2 bases, with 7 bases left in between. The CDR3 covers 14 residues. The CDR3 DNA sequence: TGTGCCAGCAGCTTAGTCGACAACACAGATACGCAGTATTTT. Protein: CASSLVDNTDTQYF. The variable domain in full, with the rest retrieved from reference TRBV7-9 and TRBJ2-3, is DTGVSQNPRHKITKRGQNVTFRCDPISEHNRLYWYRQTLGQGPEFLTYFQNEAQLEKSRLLSDRFSAERPKGSFSTLEIQRTEQGDSAMYLCASSLVDNTDTQYFGPGTRLTVL.

The chain combines TRBV28 with TRBJ1-3; possible D gene TRBD1, 5 bases. Germline V lookup: CDR1 MDHEN, CDR2 SYDVKM. The CDR3 contains 13 residues. V was clipped by 4 bases and J by 4 bases, with 8 bases between them. CDR3 protein: CASSWGDGNTIYF. CDR3 nucleotide sequence: TGTGCCAGCAGTTGGGGCGACGGAAACACCATATATTTT.

The chain carries TRBV6-5 and TRBJ2-3, with D possibly matching TRBD2 (6 bases). Germline assignment: CDR1 MNHEY and CDR2 SVGAGI. The CDR3 is made up of 12 amino acids. V lost 10 bases and J 9 bases, leaving 17 bases between the germline ends. The CDR3 protein is CAIRGRQGTQYF. As DNA, the CDR3 is TGTGCCATCCGGGGGAGGCAGGGCACGCAGTATTTT.

A single count supports this clone. The chain links TRBV28 to TRBJ2-1; D ambiguous. V was cut by 6 bases and J by 8 bases, with 11 bases left in between. The CDR3 consists of 12 residues. In germline, CDR1 is MDHEN, CDR2 SYDVKM. The CDR3 DNA is TGTGCCAGCAGGAAACAGATCCATGAGCAGTTCTTC. Translation: CASRKQIHEQFF.

The chain joins TRBV5-1 to TRBJ2-5; D is possibly TRBD2 (5 bases). Germline CDR1 and CDR2: SGHRS and YFSETQ. This CDR3 has 16 amino acids. The V end was cut by 0 bases, the J end by 2 bases, with 14 bases between. DNA for the CDR3: TGCGCCAGCAGCTTGGCAATCGGGAAGCGGCAAGAGACCCAGTACTTC. Protein: CASSLAIGKRQETQYF.

The rearrangement links TRBV9 to TRBJ2-2; the match to TRBD2 covers 7 bases. CDR1 is SGDLS and CDR2 is YYNGEE in the germline V gene. The trim removed 5 bases at V and 2 bases at J, leaving 9 bases unmatched. CDR3 length equals 16 residues. The CDR3 is CASRPPGGTNTGELFF. The CDR3 DNA follows: TGTGCCAGCAGGCCCCCGGGGGGAACTAACACCGGGGAGCTGTTTTTT.

The chain employs TRBV4-2 and TRBJ2-2; a weak D match, TRBD2 (5 bases). Germline V gene lookup returns CDR1 LGHNA and CDR2 YNFKEQ. The ends were cut back, 0 bases at V and 0 bases at J, with 17 bases in the middle. This CDR3 contains 19 residues. CDR3 DNA: TGTGCCAGCAGCCAAGATTGGCCAGCGGAATCCGCGAACACCGGGGAGCTGTTTTTT. Translated, it gives CASSQDWPAESANTGELFF.

The V gene is TRBV11-2, the J gene TRBJ2-7; D call uncertain. V lost 5 bases and J lost 7, with 12 bases in between. CDR1 is SGHAT, CDR2 FQNNGV, per germline. The CDR3 has 12 residues. CDR3 residues: CASSPQVGEQYF. DNA of the CDR3: TGTGCCAGCAGCCCTCAGGTTGGGGAGCAGTACTTC.

This chain links TRBV6-5 with TRBJ1-1; perhaps TRBD1 as D (5 bases). The CDR3 length is 14 residues. V was cut by 8 bases and J by 5 bases, with 18 bases left in between. Germline V gives CDR1 MNHEY, CDR2 SVGAGI. The CDR3 DNA is TGTGCCAGCGCCTCCGGGACGTCGGTGACTGAAGCTTTCTTT. It yields the protein CASASGTSVTEAFF.

CDR3 bases: TGTGCCAGCAGCTCACCCAAGGGTGGGGTTTATTTAAACTATGGCTACACCTTC. Its translation: CASSSPKGGVYLNYGYTF. The J gene is TRBJ1-2, the V gene TRBV11-2; no clear D. Deletions cut 4 bases from V and 2 bases from J, with 23 bases between. The CDR3 totals 18 residues. Germline-derived CDR1 and CDR2 are SGHAT and FQNNGV.

The chain combines TRBV27 with TRBJ2-3; 7 bases fit TRBD2. In germline, CDR1 is MNHEY, CDR2 SMNVEV (reference sequence). Unmatched junction bases numbered 3, after V lost 6 bases and J lost 0 bases. This CDR3 region has 14 residues. The CDR3 DNA sequence: TGTGCCAGCAGGCGGGGGTTCAGCACAGATACGCAGTATTTT. Protein product: CASRRGFSTDTQYF.

The count of this clone is one. V gene TRBV6-5 combines with J gene TRBJ2-2; D perhaps matches TRBD2 (5 bases). This CDR3 is built from 15 residues. V was trimmed by 0 bases and J by 6 bases, leaving 11 bases between them. Germline CDR1 MNHEY, CDR2 SVGAGI. The CDR3 sequence: CASSYSKLVAGELFF. The CDR3 DNA follows: TGTGCCAGCAGTTACTCGAAACTAGTTGCCGGGGAGCTGTTTTTT.

On this clone: The junction differs from germline at one of its ends, possibly a read error. The rearrangement joins TRBV20-1 to TRBJ2-2, with TRBD2 matching over 13 bases. This CDR3 spans 11 amino acids. CDR1 and CDR2 (germline): DFQATT, SNEGSKA (reference sequence). CDR3 sequence reads: CSAKGLAGVLF. CDR3 nucleotides: TGCAGTGCTAAAGGACTAGCGGGAGTGCTATTT.

The chain carries TRBV9 and TRBJ2-2; weak D call: TRBD2 (6 bases). Trimming removed 0 bases from V and 5 bases from J, with 14 bases in between. CDR1 is SGDLS and CDR2 is YYNGEE in the germline V gene. The CDR3 consists of 16 residues. CDR3 sequence (DNA): TGTGCCAGCAGCGTAGAAGCCGGGGGACGGACCGGGGAGCTGTTTTTT. This translates into CASSVEAGGRTGELFF.

J is TRBJ2-7 and V is TRBV9; no reliable D call. Trimming left V 3 bases short and J 2 bases short, with 15 bases between. CDR1 and CDR2 (germline): SGDLS, YYNGEE. This CDR3 spans 15 amino acids. CDR3: CASSAGFGTAYEQYF. The CDR3 DNA reads as TGTGCCAGCAGCGCCGGGTTCGGCACGGCCTACGAGCAGTACTTC.